This entry features one T cell receptor beta chain sequence. The CDR3 contains 16 residues. V shed 1 base, J shed 6 bases, and the junction held 8 bases outside the gene matches. The germline gives CDR1 SGHAT, CDR2 FQNNGV. The data derive from a study of blood T cell repertoires in COVID-19. Study-wide context: T cells, B-cell-depleted T cells, or PBMCs supplied cDNA or gDNA.

The table came from immunoSEQ multiplex PCR; TCRdb's copy has only in-frame clones and leaves some out. This repertoire shows approximately 190,000 clones, over 80% found once; its top ten account for 3% to 3.5%. Assignments of participants to cohorts depended upon their own reported clinical history. The sample consisted of PBMCs or T cells enriched from blood (not recorded which). This chain connects TRBV11-2 to TRBJ2-3, with 9 bases lining up with TRBD2. This clonotype was obtained from a woman under 40 who had been exposed to COVID-19. This CDR3 is CASSLGSGSGGDTQYF. The CDR3 coding sequence is TGTGCCAGCAGCTTAGGTTCAGGTAGCGGGGGCGATACGCAGTATTTT.